What follows describes a single T cell receptor (beta chain). Its antigen is unidentified. At one of its ends the junction is not consistent with the germline gene, which may arise from a read error. The germline V gene encodes CDR1 SQVTM and CDR2 ANQGSEA. The CDR3 extends over 12 amino acids. The repertoire was sequenced with immunoSEQ multiplex PCR; TCRdb's copy has only in-frame clones and lacks some. There are approximately 110,000 clones in the sample; around 92% occur only once, and about 4.3% lies in the top ten. The data belong to a study of T cell responses to AZD1222 COVID-19 vaccine. Study findings and constraints: The sample set comprised mostly white British donors with more females, and clonal diversity was possibly underestimated. Unmutated regions of variants are reportedly targeted by nearly half of spike-specific TCRs. Baseline serology detected seropositivity in only six AZD1222 recipients. Sampled repertoires all dated from after the peak T cell response.

This sequence joins TRBV29-1 and TRBJ2-5; D unresolved. This material consisted of peripheral blood, taken on day 0 of AZD1222 vaccination. The origin of this receptor is an adult in good health. This chain's CDR3 is CTTAPSQETQYF. DNA for the CDR3: TGTACCACAGCGCCCTCTCAAGAGACCCAGTACTTC.